Below, one T cell receptor (beta chain) is given with its context. The sample carries other DNA sequences with the same CDR3. This sample is part of a study of blood T cell repertoires in COVID-19. Study context: Spain, Italy and the United States supplied samples that represented acute and convalescent COVID-19.

The CDR3 is 15 residues long. Germline V gives CDR1 SSHAT, CDR2 FNYEAQ (reference sequence). Between the trimmed V and J ends, which lost 4 bases and 2 bases, there was a span of 11 bases. In the source study's methods: How many nucleated cells were present was estimated from reference gene primer amplification. The protocol was immunoSEQ multiplex PCR, while the TCRdb copy is restricted to in-frame clones and leaves out a portion. V and J calls plus clone size are reproduced from that table; the DNA served to infer D and trimming. Of about 110,000 clones in the sample, over 65% were seen once. This receptor was taken from a woman aged 40 to 50 with acute or convalescent COVID-19. Sequenced sample: peripheral blood. The rearrangement joins TRBV7-7 to TRBJ2-2, with a tentative D call TRBD1 (6 bases). Here the CDR3 reads CASSSMTGNTGELFF. The CDR3 DNA follows: TGTGCCAGCAGCTCAATGACAGGAAACACCGGGGAGCTGTTTTTT.